Following are 8 T cell receptor beta chains from one sample sequenced in a study of OX40 agonist ivuxolimab in advanced cancers. Using immunoSEQ multiplex PCR, the repertoire was profiled, and TCRdb retains in-frame clones only, with some absent. The sample has 75,000 to 100,000 clones, roughly 91% seen once. Sequencing was performed on CD4+ or CD8+ T cells sorted from blood, taken in a trial of the OX40 agonist ivuxolimab. The origin of the receptors is an adult with an advanced solid tumor such as melanoma, head and neck, liver or kidney cancer.

This rearrangement joins TRBV19 to TRBJ2-7; D perhaps matches TRBD1 (6 bases). Germline assignment: CDR1 LNHDA and CDR2 SQIVND (reference sequence). The CDR3 is made up of 14 amino acids. V gave up 1 base and J gave up 3 bases, with 10 bases separating them. This CDR3 is CASSIGGHYYEQYF. The CDR3 DNA reads as TGTGCCAGTAGTATAGGGGGGCACTACTACGAGCAGTACTTC.

This clone has only one observation. J is TRBJ2-2 and V is TRBV18, with TRBD1 matching over 11 bases. V was pared by 3 bases and J by 5 bases, with 5 bases of the junction left unmatched. The CDR3 is 16 amino acids. Germline V gene lookup returns CDR1 KGHSH and CDR2 LQKENI. The CDR3 DNA follows: TGTGCCAGCTCACCCGGACAGGGGGCAACTACCGGGGAGCTGTTTTTT. This gives the protein CASSPGQGATTGELFF. The full variable domain, in which reference TRBV18 and TRBJ2-2 provide the parts outside the CDR3, is NAGVMQNPRHLVRRRGQEARLRCSPMKGHSHVYWYRQLPEEGLKFMVYLQKENIIDESGMPKERFSAEFPKEGPSILRIQQVVRGDSAAYFCASSPGQGATTGELFFGEGSRLTVL.

The sample holds one count of this clone. This sequence joins TRBV4-1 and TRBJ1-4; maybe TRBD1 (5 bases). The germline V and J ends were trimmed by 0 bases and 2 bases, with 10 bases remaining between them. CDR1 and CDR2 (germline): MGHRA, YSYEKL. CDR3 length: 16 residues. The CDR3 loop reads CASSQDRGGTNEKLFF. In nucleotides, the CDR3 is TGCGCCAGCAGCCAAGATCGTGGGGGTACTAATGAAAAACTGTTTTTT.

The CDR3 DNA reads TGTGCCAGCAGCTTATCTGGGGACCGACGAACAGATACGCAGTATTTT. Its translation: CASSLSGDRRTDTQYF. The chain recombines TRBV7-2 with TRBJ2-3, with D perhaps assigned TRBD1 or TRBD2 (5 bases each). The germline gives CDR1 SGHTA, CDR2 FQGNSA. Between the trimmed V and J ends, which lost 2 bases and 3 bases, there was a span of 15 bases. The CDR3 sequence is 16 residues long.

The CDR3 nucleotides read TGTGCCAGCAGGGGCGACCAGGAGGGCTACACCTTC. It is translated as CASRGDQEGYTF. The rearrangement joins TRBV6-1 to TRBJ1-2; D ambiguous. The CDR3 runs 12 residues. Germline-derived CDR1 and CDR2 are MNHNS and SASEGT. V gave up 6 bases and J gave up 8 bases, with 13 bases separating them.

V is TRBV13 and J is TRBJ2-1, with 7 nucleotides matching TRBD2. Germline V gene sequence: CDR1 PRHDT, CDR2 FYEKMQ (reference sequence). The CDR3 has 17 residues. Germline trimming cut 6 bases from V and 7 bases from J; bases unmatched to any gene: 18. The CDR3: CASSSNRIRDGRNEQFF. The CDR3 DNA follows: TGTGCCAGCAGTTCTAATCGGATTCGGGACGGGAGGAATGAGCAGTTCTTC.

The rearrangement uses TRBV30 and TRBJ1-3; the D is unclear. The V gene's germline CDR1 is GTSNPN and CDR2 SVGIG (reference sequence). This CDR3 is built from 14 residues. Trimming cost V 3 bases and J 0 bases, with 9 bases left between them. The DNA of the CDR3 is TGTGCCTGGAGCAATATGGGCTCTGGAAACACCATATATTTT. It yields the protein CAWSNMGSGNTIYF.

The rearrangement uses TRBV5-1 and TRBJ2-3; D gene uncertain. From germline, CDR1 is SGHRS and CDR2 YFSETQ. CDR3 length equals 14 residues. V was trimmed by 2 bases and J by 0 bases, leaving 7 bases between them. This chain's CDR3 is CASSLGESTDTQYF. CDR3 in DNA: TGCGCCAGCAGCTTAGGCGAAAGCACAGATACGCAGTATTTT. Based on the CDR3 plus reference TRBV5-1 and TRBJ2-3, the full variable domain is KAGVTQTPRYLIKTRGQQVTLSCSPISGHRSVSWYQQTPGQGLQFLFEYFSETQRNKGNFPGRFSGRQFSNSRSEMNVSTLELGDSALYLCASSLGESTDTQYFGPGTRLTVL.